This T cell receptor beta chain was observed in a study of blood T cells in healthy people across ages. Primed by a sample-barcoded 5' primer and a J-beta primer mix, a second PCR proceeded for roughly 6 to 12 cycles. TCRdb redid the calling of the 5' RACE reads with MiXCR, one entry per CDR3 protein. The sample shows more than 450,000 distinct CDR3 sequences, roughly a quarter of them seen only once. The germline gives CDR1 DFQATT, CDR2 SNEGSKA (reference sequence). The CDR3 has 15 amino acids. A further study also used this sample, focusing on T cells of mothers and their children. That paper adds: Each donor was one of three healthy Caucasian mothers or one of their six children.

V gene TRBV20-1 combines with J gene TRBJ2-5, with 13 bases that match TRBD2. The J call is doubtful: the DNA matches TRBJ2-7 better. This receptor was obtained from a boy aged 2 to 10 in good health. The sequenced sample was blood. The CDR3 spells CSARARGTSGDEQYF. CDR3 nucleotide sequence: TGCAGTGCTAGGGCAAGGGGGACTAGCGGGGACGAGCAGTACTTC.